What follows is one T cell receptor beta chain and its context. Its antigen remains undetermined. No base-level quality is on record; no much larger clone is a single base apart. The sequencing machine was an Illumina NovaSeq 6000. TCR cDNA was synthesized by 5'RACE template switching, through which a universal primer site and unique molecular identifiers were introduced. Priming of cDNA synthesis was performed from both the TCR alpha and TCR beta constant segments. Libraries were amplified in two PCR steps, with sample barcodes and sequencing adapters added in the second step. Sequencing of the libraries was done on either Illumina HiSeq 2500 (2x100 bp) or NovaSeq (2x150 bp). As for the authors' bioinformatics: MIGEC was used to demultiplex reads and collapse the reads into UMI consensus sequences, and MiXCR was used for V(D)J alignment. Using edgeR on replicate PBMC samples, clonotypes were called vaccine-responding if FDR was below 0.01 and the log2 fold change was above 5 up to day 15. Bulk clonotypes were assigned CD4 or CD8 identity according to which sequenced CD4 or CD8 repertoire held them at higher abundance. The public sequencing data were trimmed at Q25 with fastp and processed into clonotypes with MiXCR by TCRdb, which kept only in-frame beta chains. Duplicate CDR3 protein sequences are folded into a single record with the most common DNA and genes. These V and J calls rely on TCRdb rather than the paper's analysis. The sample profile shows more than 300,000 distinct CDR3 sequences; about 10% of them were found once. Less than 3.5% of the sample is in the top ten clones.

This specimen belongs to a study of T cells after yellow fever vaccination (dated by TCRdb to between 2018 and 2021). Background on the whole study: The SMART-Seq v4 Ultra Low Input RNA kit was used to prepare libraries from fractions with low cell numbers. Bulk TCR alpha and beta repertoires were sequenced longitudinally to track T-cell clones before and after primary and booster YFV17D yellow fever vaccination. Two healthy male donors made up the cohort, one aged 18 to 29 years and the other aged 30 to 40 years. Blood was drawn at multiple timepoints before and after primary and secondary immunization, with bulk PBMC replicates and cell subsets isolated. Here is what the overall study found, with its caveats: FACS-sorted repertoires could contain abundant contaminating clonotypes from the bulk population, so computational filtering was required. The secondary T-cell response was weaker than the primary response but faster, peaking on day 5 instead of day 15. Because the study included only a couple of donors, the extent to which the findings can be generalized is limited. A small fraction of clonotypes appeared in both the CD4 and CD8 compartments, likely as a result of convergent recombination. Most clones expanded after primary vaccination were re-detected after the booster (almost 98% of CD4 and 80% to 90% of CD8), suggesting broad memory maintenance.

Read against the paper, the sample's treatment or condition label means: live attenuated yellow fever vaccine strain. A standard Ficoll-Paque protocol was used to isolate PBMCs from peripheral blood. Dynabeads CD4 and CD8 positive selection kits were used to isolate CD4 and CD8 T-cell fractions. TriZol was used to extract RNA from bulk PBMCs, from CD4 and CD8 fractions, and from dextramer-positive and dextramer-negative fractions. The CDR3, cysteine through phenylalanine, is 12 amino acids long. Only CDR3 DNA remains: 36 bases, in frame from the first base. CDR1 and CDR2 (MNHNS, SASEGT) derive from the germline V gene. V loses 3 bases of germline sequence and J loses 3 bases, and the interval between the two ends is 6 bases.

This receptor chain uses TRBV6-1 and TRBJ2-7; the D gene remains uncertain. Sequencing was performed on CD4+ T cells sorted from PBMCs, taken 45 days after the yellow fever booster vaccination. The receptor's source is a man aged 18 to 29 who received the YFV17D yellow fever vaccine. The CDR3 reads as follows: CASSETIYEQYF. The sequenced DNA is TGTGCCAGCAGTGAGACGATCTACGAGCAGTACTTC.